The clone carrying this T cell receptor (beta chain) occurred a few times. Its antigen is unknown. The source of the sample is a study of T-cell memory formation after mild COVID-19. For the study at large: Largely donor-specific sequence clusters came from two donors.

Regarding the study as a whole: Chiefly within CM and EM were the contracting CD4+ clones; CD8+ ones were within EMRA.

TCRdb used MiXCR to reprocess the 5' RACE reads, holding one entry per CDR3 protein. The table has some 120,000 distinct CDR3 sequences, 15% to 20% seen once. The receptor's source is an adult woman who had mild COVID-19 (a few samples of this study predate the infection). Cell type and time point are not known. Material: PBMCs or a T cell subset sorted from them (not recorded which).

In DNA form, the CDR3 reads TGTGCCAGCAGCTCTACCCGACAGGGGGACATTCAGTACTTC. Amino acid sequence: CASSSTRQGDIQYF. V usage is TRBV11-3 and J usage is TRBJ2-4, with TRBD1 matching over 9 bases. From germline, CDR1 is SGHNT and CDR2 YENEEA. Unmatched junction bases numbered 6, after V lost 4 bases and J lost 8 bases. The CDR3 has 14 residues.